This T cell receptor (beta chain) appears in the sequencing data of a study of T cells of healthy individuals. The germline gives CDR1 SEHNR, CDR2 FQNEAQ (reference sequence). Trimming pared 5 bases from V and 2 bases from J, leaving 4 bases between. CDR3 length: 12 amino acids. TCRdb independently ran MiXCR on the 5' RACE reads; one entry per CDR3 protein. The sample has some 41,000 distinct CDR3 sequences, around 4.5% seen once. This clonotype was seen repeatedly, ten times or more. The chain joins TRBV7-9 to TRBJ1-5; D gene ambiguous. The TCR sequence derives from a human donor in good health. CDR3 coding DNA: TGTGCCAGCAGCGGGGGCAATCAGCCCCAGCATTTT. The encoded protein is CASSGGNQPQHF.